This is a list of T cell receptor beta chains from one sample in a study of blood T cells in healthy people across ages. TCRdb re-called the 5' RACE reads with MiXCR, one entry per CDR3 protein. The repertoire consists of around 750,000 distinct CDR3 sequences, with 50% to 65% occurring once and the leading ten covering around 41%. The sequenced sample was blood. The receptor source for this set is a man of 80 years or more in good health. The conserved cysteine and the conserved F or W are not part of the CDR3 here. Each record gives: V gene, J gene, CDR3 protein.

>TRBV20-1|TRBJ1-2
SAREDPYWGYT
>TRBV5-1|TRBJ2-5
ASSLGQGVAETQY
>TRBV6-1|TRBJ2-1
ASPSGRASVDEQF
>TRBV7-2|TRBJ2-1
ASSLAGATQF
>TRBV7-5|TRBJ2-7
ISVSEAWGLAGGPYEQY
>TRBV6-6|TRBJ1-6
ASRPTGYNSPLH
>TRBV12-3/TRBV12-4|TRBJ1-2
ASSLPGNYGYT
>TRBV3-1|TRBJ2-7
ASSQMNYEQY
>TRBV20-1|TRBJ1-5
SARESARGLNQPQH
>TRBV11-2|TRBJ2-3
ASSKGISDLSDTQY
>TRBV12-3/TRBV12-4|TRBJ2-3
ASSQLGRAGADTQY
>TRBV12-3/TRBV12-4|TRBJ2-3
ASSFDTSTDTQY
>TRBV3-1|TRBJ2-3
ASSQDPRYAY
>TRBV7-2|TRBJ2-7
ASTQGPYEQY
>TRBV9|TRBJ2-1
ASSGWADNEQF
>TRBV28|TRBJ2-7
ASIAGLPYNERY
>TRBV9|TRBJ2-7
ASSVGASTSYEQY
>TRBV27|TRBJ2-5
ASSVDRVRNEQY
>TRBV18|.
ASSPDGGSYYNEQY
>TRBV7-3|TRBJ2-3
ASSPGLPSTDTQY
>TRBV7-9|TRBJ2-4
ASSLFQADIQY
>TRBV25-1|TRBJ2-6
ASSEGLRSGANVLT
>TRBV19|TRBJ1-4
ASSNADRGREKLF
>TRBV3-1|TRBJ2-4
ASSQILTGPLVSSRNIQY
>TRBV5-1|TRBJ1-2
ASSLGDRGEDT
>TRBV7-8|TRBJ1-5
ASSEGLNQPQH
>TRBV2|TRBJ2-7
ASSEGLATYEQY
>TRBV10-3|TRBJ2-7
AISESIGQGEIEQY
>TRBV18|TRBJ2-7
ASSPLAPGTGGHEQY
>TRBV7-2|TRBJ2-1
ASSFAGGPDEQF
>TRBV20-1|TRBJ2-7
SARGALTYEQY
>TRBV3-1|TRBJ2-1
ASSHPSGIYNEQF
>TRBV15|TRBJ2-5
ATAWTDQRTQY
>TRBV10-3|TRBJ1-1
AIRRTALNTEAF
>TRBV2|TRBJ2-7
ASRANLGLQPYEQY
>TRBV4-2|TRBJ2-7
ASSQALQETYEQY
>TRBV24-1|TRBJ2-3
ATSDPSGRVADTQY
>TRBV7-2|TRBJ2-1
ASSLRSSYNEQF
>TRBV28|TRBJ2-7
ASSPTGLDEQY
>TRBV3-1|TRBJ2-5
ASSQASLKY
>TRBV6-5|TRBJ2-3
ASTPSGVEGADTQY
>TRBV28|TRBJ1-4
ASKEGGKLF
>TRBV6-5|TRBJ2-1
ASSYSSSGRREQF
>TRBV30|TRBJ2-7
AWSRQGGYEQY
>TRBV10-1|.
ASARGWENIQY
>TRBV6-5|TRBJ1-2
ASNGIYSPTNYGYT
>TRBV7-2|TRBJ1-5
ASGPLVGSNQPQH
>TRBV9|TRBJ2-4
ASSVGYSGANHQY
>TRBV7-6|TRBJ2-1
ASSFLAGGPNNEQF
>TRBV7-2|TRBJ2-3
ASSLAWGGHRYAY
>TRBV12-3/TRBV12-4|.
ASSFYEGGRLGTQY
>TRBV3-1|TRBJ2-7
ASSQGRGAVRQY
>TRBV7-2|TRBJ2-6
ASSPRDAGHSLAGANVLT